These T cell receptor beta chains were read from a single sample in a study of response to subunit inactivated influenza vaccine. MiXCR, applied by TCRdb to the RT-PCR reads, yields one record per CDR3 protein. Of a few hundred thousand distinct CDR3 sequences detected, 12% to 15% appear once; the ten largest clones hold over 8.5%. The material sequenced was PBMCs from blood, taken about 12 days after vaccination. The receptors were sampled from a man aged 50 or older who received an inactivated influenza vaccine. Both conserved end residues are part of each CDR3. A D gene is named only where the DNA matches it firmly. Only some rows state a clone size, as once, few, many or a class for expanded clones.

TRBV29-1	.	TRBJ1-3	many	11	CGTGAGNTIYF	TGCGGTACGGGAGCTGGAAACACCATATATTTT
TRBV28	TRBD2	TRBJ2-1	.	15	CASSPSSGLYNEQFF	TGTGCCAGCAGTCCATCTAGCGGGCTATACAATGAGCAGTTCTTC
TRBV7-2	TRBD1	TRBJ1-6	few	15	CASSILDRGNSPLHF	TGTGCCAGCAGCATCTTGGACAGGGGTAATTCACCCCTCCACTTT
TRBV7-2	.	TRBJ2-7	.	13	CASSSWVEGEQYF	TGTGCCAGCAGCTCCTGGGTTGAGGGAGAGCAGTACTTC
TRBV18	TRBD1	TRBJ2-3	.	17	CASSPLYSTGKTDTQYF	TGTGCCAGCTCACCACTTTACTCGACAGGGAAGACAGATACGCAGTATTTT
TRBV7-6	TRBD2	TRBJ2-2	.	16	CASSKTSGANTGELFF	TGTGCCAGCAGCAAAACTAGCGGGGCGAACACCGGGGAGCTGTTTTTT
TRBV7-2	.	TRBJ2-7	.	16	CASSLGGQLSSYEQYF	TGTGCCAGCAGCTTAGGGGGACAATTGAGCTCCTACGAGCAGTACTTC
TRBV5-6	.	TRBJ2-1	few	12	CASSLGARGQFF	TGTGCCAGCAGCTTGGGGGCCAGGGGGCAGTTCTTC
TRBV11-2	.	TRBJ1-2	.	15	CASSLWTEANYGYTF	TGTGCCAGCAGCTTATGGACAGAAGCTAACTATGGCTACACCTTC
TRBV10-2	.	TRBJ1-2	few	12	CASTKDSRGYTF	TGCGCCAGCACCAAGGACAGTCGCGGCTACACCTTC
TRBV5-5	.	TRBJ1-2	.	16	CASSLDSGVSDYGYTF	TGTGCCAGCAGCTTGGATTCGGGGGTATCGGACTATGGCTACACCTTC
TRBV24-1	.	TRBJ2-1	few	17	CATSGLGLGKSYNEQFF	TGTGCCACCAGTGGATTGGGCCTGGGCAAATCCTACAATGAGCAGTTCTTC
TRBV5-1	.	TRBJ2-7	few	15	CASSFRSLGAYEQYF	TGCGCCAGCAGCTTTAGGTCGCTGGGGGCGTACGAGCAGTACTTC
TRBV7-9	TRBD2	TRBJ2-1	few	16	CASSPSGGRIYNEQFF	TGTGCCAGCAGCCCTAGCGGGGGGAGGATCTACAATGAGCAGTTCTTC
TRBV6-2/TRBV6-3	TRBD2	TRBJ2-1	.	18	CASSYSGLAGETFNEQFF	TGTGCCAGCAGTTACTCGGGACTAGCGGGAGAGACCTTCAATGAGCAGTTCTTC
TRBV4-1	.	TRBJ1-5	.	15	CASSHVYSSNQPQHF	TGCGCCAGCAGCCATGTATACAGCTCTAATCAGCCCCAGCATTTT
TRBV7-2	.	TRBJ2-2	few	17	CASSLWAGAGTGELFFF	.
TRBV11-2	TRBD2	TRBJ2-3	.	12	CASSLTSGRQYF	TGTGCCAGCAGCCTGACTAGCGGGAGGCAGTATTTT
TRBV6-2/TRBV6-3	TRBD1	TRBJ2-5	few	16	CASSGPDRVKTETQYF	TGTGCCAGCAGTGGCCCTGACAGGGTTAAAACGGAGACCCAGTACTTC
TRBV5-6	TRBD1	TRBJ2-5	few	14	CASSLRGGGETQYF	TGTGCCAGCAGCTTGAGAGGGGGCGGAGAGACCCAGTACTTC
TRBV7-7	.	TRBJ2-5	many	15	CASSLGTLGAETQYF	TGTGCCAGCAGCTTAGGGACTCTGGGTGCGGAGACCCAGTACTTC
TRBV6-1	TRBD1	TRBJ2-3	.	15	CASIMGQGGTDTQYF	TGTGCCAGCATCATGGGACAGGGGGGGACAGATACGCAGTATTTT
TRBV7-9	TRBD1	TRBJ1-4	.	15	CASSLKGQGNEKLFF	TGTGCCAGCAGCCTAAAGGGACAGGGAAATGAAAAACTGTTTTTT
TRBV7-2	.	TRBJ2-7	.	12	CASSSRSGEQYF	TGTGCCAGCAGCTCCCGGTCTGGGGAGCAGTACTTC
TRBV29-1	.	TRBJ2-7	many	11	CSVYGTYEQYF	TGCAGCGTTTACGGCACCTACGAGCAGTACTTC
TRBV29-1	TRBD1	TRBJ2-3	many	16	CSVDGTGRDLTDTQYF	TGCAGCGTTGATGGGACAGGGAGAGACCTCACAGATACGCAGTATTTT
TRBV5-1	.	TRBJ2-1	few	15	CASTSSGTIYNEQFF	TGCGCCAGCACGTCATCCGGGACCATCTACAATGAGCAGTTCTTC
TRBV5-1	TRBD2	TRBJ2-1	few	16	CASSLPTSGRANEQFF	TGCGCCAGCAGCTTGCCGACTAGCGGGAGGGCCAATGAGCAGTTCTTC
TRBV7-9	TRBD1	TRBJ2-3	.	17	CASSWPGQGAPADTQYF	TGTGCCAGCAGCTGGCCGGGACAGGGGGCGCCGGCAGATACGCAGTATTTT
TRBV20-1	.	TRBJ2-1	.	13	CSAGEEFKYEQFF	TGCAGTGCTGGAGAAGAATTTAAGTACGAGCAGTTCTTC
TRBV4-3	TRBD1	TRBJ1-6	.	16	CASSQDTGQDRSPLHF	TGCGCCAGCAGCCAAGATACGGGACAGGACCGTTCACCCCTCCACTTT
TRBV9	.	TRBJ1-6	.	16	CASSVDWGTEHSPLHF	TGTGCCAGCAGCGTAGATTGGGGAACTGAGCATTCACCCCTCCACTTT
TRBV10-3	.	TRBJ2-7	many	12	CAISEAGYEQYF	TGTGCCATCAGTGAGGCCGGCTACGAGCAGTACTTC